A selection of T cell receptor beta chains follows, all from one sample in a study of blood T cell repertoires in COVID-19. Measured with immunoSEQ multiplex PCR; TCRdb has only the in-frame clones, and not every one. The sample includes under 140,000 clones, 88% of them seen just once. What was sequenced was peripheral blood. These receptors were obtained from a woman in her forties or fifties with acute or convalescent COVID-19. The CDR3 runs from the conserved cysteine through the conserved F or W. D genes are given only for firm matches. Rows give clone size only sometimes, using once, few, many, or a class for an expanded clone.

CDR3: CASSESPASGLF
DNA: TGTGCCAGCAGTGAATCCCCAGCTTCGGGTTTATTT
D: -
size: -
J: TRBJ1-1
V: TRBV2

CDR3: CASSPDRRTEAFF
DNA: TGCGCCAGCAGCCCTGACAGACGGACTGAAGCTTTCTTT
D: -
size: -
J: TRBJ1-1
V: TRBV5-1

CDR3: CSASSGNGYEQYF
DNA: TGCAGTGCTAGTAGCGGGAACGGATACGAGCAGTACTTC
D: TRBD2
size: -
J: TRBJ2-7
V: TRBV20-1

CDR3: CASSPSQGGNTIYF
DNA: TGTGCCAGCTCACCATCACAGGGTGGAAACACCATATATTTT
D: -
size: -
J: TRBJ1-3
V: TRBV18

CDR3: CASSLYSGRGNEQFF
DNA: TGTGCCAGCAGCTTGTACAGCGGGAGAGGCAATGAGCAGTTCTTC
D: TRBD2
size: few
J: TRBJ2-1
V: TRBV5-4

CDR3: CASSQLAGGPSSEQYF
DNA: TGTGCCAGCAGCCAGCTAGCGGGAGGGCCTTCCTCCGAGCAGTACTTC
D: TRBD2
size: -
J: TRBJ2-7
V: TRBV7-6

CDR3: CASSEMRIETQYF
DNA: TGTGCCAGCAGTGAAATGCGTATAGAGACCCAGTACTTC
D: -
size: -
J: TRBJ2-5
V: TRBV2

CDR3: CASLFGDEQFF
DNA: TGTGCCAGCTTGTTCGGAGATGAGCAGTTCTTC
D: -
size: -
J: TRBJ2-1
V: TRBV12-3/TRBV12-4

CDR3: CASSSTGMDTQYF
DNA: TGTGCCAGCAGTTCGACAGGGATGGATACGCAGTATTTT
D: TRBD1
size: once
J: TRBJ2-3
V: TRBV6-5

CDR3: CASTRGQGINEKLFF
DNA: TGTGCCAGCACTAGGGGCCAGGGTATTAATGAAAAACTGTTTTTT
D: -
size: -
J: TRBJ1-4
V: TRBV7-9

CDR3: CASSFSGGGDNEQFF
DNA: TGTGCCAGCAGTTTTTCGGGAGGAGGGGACAATGAGCAGTTCTTC
D: TRBD2
size: -
J: TRBJ2-1
V: TRBV6-5

CDR3: CASSQEPGNGYTF
DNA: TGTGCCAGCAGCCAAGAGCCAGGGAATGGCTACACCTTC
D: -
size: -
J: TRBJ1-2
V: TRBV3-1/TRBV3-2

CDR3: CASSPRTGEGHEQYF
DNA: TGTGCCAGCAGCCCCAGGACAGGGGAAGGTCACGAGCAGTACTTC
D: TRBD1
size: -
J: TRBJ2-7
V: TRBV7-6

CDR3: CATSPPQSRMSNQPQHF
DNA: TGTGCCACCAGTCCGCCCCAAAGCAGGATGAGCAATCAGCCCCAGCATTTT
D: -
size: -
J: TRBJ1-5
V: TRBV24-1

CDR3: CASNGRLAANEQFF
DNA: TGTGCCAGCAACGGGAGACTAGCGGCGAATGAGCAGTTCTTC
D: TRBD2
size: -
J: TRBJ2-1
V: TRBV28

CDR3: CASSFGLAGGPADTQYF
DNA: TGTGCCAGCAGCTTCGGACTAGCGGGAGGGCCGGCAGATACGCAGTATTTT
D: TRBD2
size: -
J: TRBJ2-3
V: TRBV7-9

CDR3: CATRRAGGPYNEQFF
DNA: TGTGCCACCAGAAGAGCGGGAGGGCCCTACAATGAGCAGTTCTTC
D: TRBD2
size: -
J: TRBJ2-1
V: TRBV24-1

CDR3: CASSSSWNGQGSEAFF
DNA: TGTGCCAGCAGTTCCTCCTGGAACGGACAGGGGTCTGAAGCTTTCTTT
D: TRBD1
size: -
J: TRBJ1-1
V: TRBV28

CDR3: CASSPGVPNQPQHF
DNA: TGTGCCAGCTCACCAGGAGTTCCCAATCAGCCCCAGCATTTT
D: -
size: -
J: TRBJ1-5
V: TRBV18

CDR3: CASSQLTGNGELFF
DNA: TGTGCCAGCAGCCAACTCACAGGGAACGGGGAGCTGTTTTTT
D: -
size: once
J: TRBJ2-2
V: TRBV4-2

CDR3: CSVEPSGRGEQFF
DNA: TGCAGCGTTGAACCTAGCGGGAGGGGAGAGCAGTTCTTC
D: TRBD2
size: -
J: TRBJ2-1
V: TRBV29-1

CDR3: CASSLVVAGEGGELFF
DNA: TGTGCCAGCAGCTTGGTGGTAGCGGGAGAAGGCGGGGAGCTGTTTTTT
D: TRBD2
size: -
J: TRBJ2-2
V: TRBV5-4

CDR3: CASGGLANHGEQFF
DNA: TGTGCCAGCGGCGGACTAGCAAATCATGGTGAGCAGTTCTTC
D: TRBD2
size: -
J: TRBJ2-1
V: TRBV7-6

CDR3: CASRITGLGGGYTF
DNA: TGTGCCAGCAGAATTACAGGGTTGGGGGGGGGCTACACCTTC
D: -
size: -
J: TRBJ1-2
V: TRBV6-5

CDR3: CASSDRQGREQFF
DNA: TGTGCCAGCAGCGACCGACAGGGGCGTGAGCAGTTCTTC
D: TRBD1
size: -
J: TRBJ2-1
V: TRBV2

CDR3: CASSLIAGAAYNEQFF
DNA: TGTGCCAGCAGCTTAATAGCGGGAGCGGCCTACAATGAGCAGTTCTTC
D: TRBD2
size: -
J: TRBJ2-1
V: TRBV11-2

CDR3: CASSSSTGELFF
DNA: TGTGCCAGCTCGTCCTCCACCGGGGAGCTGTTTTTT
D: -
size: -
J: TRBJ2-2
V: TRBV18

CDR3: CASSSGHIQETQYF
DNA: TGCGCCAGCAGCTCGGGACACATCCAAGAGACCCAGTACTTC
D: -
size: -
J: TRBJ2-5
V: TRBV5-1

CDR3: CASSQGSGAHSPLHF
DNA: TGCGCCAGCAGCCAAGGATCTGGGGCCCATTCACCCCTCCACTTT
D: -
size: -
J: TRBJ1-6
V: TRBV4-1

CDR3: CASSQAPETEYYGYTF
DNA: TGTGCCAGCAGCCAAGCCCCCGAGACAGAATACTATGGCTACACCTTC
D: -
size: -
J: TRBJ1-2
V: TRBV4-2

CDR3: CASSRGRQSGSVGEQYF
DNA: TGTGCCAGTAGCCGGGGGAGGCAGTCGGGGAGTGTGGGCGAGCAGTACTTC
D: -
size: -
J: TRBJ2-7
V: TRBV19

CDR3: CASSFSGMTDTQYF
DNA: TGTGCCAGCAGTTTTTCGGGGATGACAGATACGCAGTATTTT
D: -
size: -
J: TRBJ2-3
V: TRBV28

CDR3: CASSRETSTDTQYF
DNA: TGCGCCAGCAGCCGCGAGACTAGCACAGATACGCAGTATTTT
D: -
size: -
J: TRBJ2-3
V: TRBV4-1

CDR3: CASSFYGGGTEAFF
DNA: TGTGCCAGCAGTTTTTATGGGGGAGGCACTGAAGCTTTCTTT
D: -
size: -
J: TRBJ1-1
V: TRBV27

CDR3: CASMSVTPYEQYF
DNA: TGTGCCAGCATGAGCGTTACCCCCTACGAGCAGTACTTC
D: -
size: -
J: TRBJ2-7
V: TRBV12-3/TRBV12-4

CDR3: CASGLQGRGTEAFF
DNA: TGTGCCAGCGGATTACAGGGGCGAGGGACTGAAGCTTTCTTT
D: TRBD1
size: -
J: TRBJ1-1
V: TRBV27

CDR3: CASSRTKEYFF
DNA: TGTGCCAGCTCTCGGACAAAGGAGTACTTCTTC
D: -
size: -
J: TRBJ2-1
V: TRBV18

CDR3: CASTGGSSYNEQFF
DNA: TGCGCCAGCACGGGCGGGAGCTCCTACAATGAGCAGTTCTTC
D: TRBD2
size: -
J: TRBJ2-1
V: TRBV5-1

CDR3: CASSPDSSYNSPLHF
DNA: TGTGCCAGCAGCCCGGACAGCTCCTATAATTCACCCCTCCACTTT
D: -
size: -
J: TRBJ1-6
V: TRBV14

CDR3: CASSPGTSGAGELFF
DNA: TGCGCCAGCAGCCCCGGGACTAGCGGCGCCGGGGAGCTGTTTTTT
D: TRBD2
size: -
J: TRBJ2-2
V: TRBV5-1

CDR3: CASSPGTGETQYF
DNA: TGTGCCAGCAGTCCCGGGACAGGGGAGACCCAGTACTTC
D: TRBD1
size: few
J: TRBJ2-5
V: TRBV12-3/TRBV12-4

CDR3: CASSTGLADTQYF
DNA: TGTGCCAGCAGTACGGGACTGGCAGATACGCAGTATTTT
D: -
size: once
J: TRBJ2-3
V: TRBV2

CDR3: CASRRTGRNQPQHF
DNA: TGTGCCAGCAGACGGACAGGGCGGAATCAGCCCCAGCATTTT
D: TRBD1
size: few
J: TRBJ1-5
V: TRBV6-5

CDR3: CASSFTGGPGEAFF
DNA: TGTGCCAGCAGCTTCACAGGGGGGCCGGGTGAAGCTTTCTTT
D: TRBD1
size: -
J: TRBJ1-1
V: TRBV7-2

CDR3: CASSMNSYGYTF
DNA: TGTGCCAGTAGTATGAACAGCTATGGCTACACCTTC
D: -
size: few
J: TRBJ1-2
V: TRBV19

CDR3: CASSFLKTSTDTQYF
DNA: TGTGCCAGCAGCTTTCTTAAGACTTCCACAGATACGCAGTATTTT
D: -
size: -
J: TRBJ2-3
V: TRBV7-6

CDR3: CASSLGFGTQYF
DNA: TGTGCCAGCAGCTTGGGTTTCGGGACCCAGTACTTC
D: -
size: -
J: TRBJ2-5
V: TRBV5-6

CDR3: CASSTGTAGNSPLHF
DNA: TGTGCCAGCAGTACAGGGACGGCGGGTAATTCACCCCTCCACTTT
D: -
size: once
J: TRBJ1-6
V: TRBV28

CDR3: CASSFWGRGAAYEQYF
DNA: TGTGCCAGCAGCTTCTGGGGTCGGGGGGCCGCCTACGAGCAGTACTTC
D: -
size: -
J: TRBJ2-7
V: TRBV7-2

CDR3: CASSFEQGTLYEQYF
DNA: TGTGCCAGCAGCTTTGAACAGGGGACTCTCTACGAGCAGTACTTC
D: -
size: few
J: TRBJ2-7
V: TRBV11-1

CDR3: CASSDSTGPPYNEQFF
DNA: TGTGCCAGCAGTGACTCGACAGGGCCACCCTACAATGAGCAGTTCTTC
D: TRBD1
size: -
J: TRBJ2-1
V: TRBV6-4

CDR3: CASGLTSGSHGEQFF
DNA: TGCGCCAGCGGCTTGACTAGCGGGAGCCATGGTGAGCAGTTCTTC
D: TRBD2
size: -
J: TRBJ2-1
V: TRBV5-1

CDR3: CATSRGAGANVLTF
DNA: TGTGCCACCAGCAGAGGCGCTGGGGCCAACGTCCTGACTTTC
D: -
size: -
J: TRBJ2-6
V: TRBV15

CDR3: CASSEWTTYTDTQYF
DNA: TGTGCCAGCAGTGAGTGGACTACTTACACAGATACGCAGTATTTT
D: -
size: -
J: TRBJ2-3
V: TRBV6-1